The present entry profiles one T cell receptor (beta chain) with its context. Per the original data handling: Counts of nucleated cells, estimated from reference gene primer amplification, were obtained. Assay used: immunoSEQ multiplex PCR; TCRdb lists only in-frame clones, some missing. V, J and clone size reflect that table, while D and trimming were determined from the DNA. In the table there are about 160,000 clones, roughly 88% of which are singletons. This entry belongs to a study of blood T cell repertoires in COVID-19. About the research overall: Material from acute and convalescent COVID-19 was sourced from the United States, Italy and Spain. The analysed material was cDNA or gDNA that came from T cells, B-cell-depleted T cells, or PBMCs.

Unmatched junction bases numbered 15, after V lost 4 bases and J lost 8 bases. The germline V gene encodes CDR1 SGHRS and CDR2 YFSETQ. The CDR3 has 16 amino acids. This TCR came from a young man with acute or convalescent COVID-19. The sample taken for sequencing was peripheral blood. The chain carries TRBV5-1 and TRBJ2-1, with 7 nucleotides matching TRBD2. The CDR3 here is CASSGRASRAGDEQFF. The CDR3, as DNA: TGCGCCAGCAGCGGAAGGGCCTCCCGGGCGGGGGATGAGCAGTTCTTC.